This T cell receptor beta chain comes out of a study of T cell responses to AZD1222 COVID-19 vaccine. Turning to the study itself: Combined were second doses at about 4 or about 12 weeks. Points from the study as a whole: Repertoires were sampled only after the peak T cell response. Targeting of unmutated variant regions was reportedly seen in nearly half of spike-specific TCRs.

This clone was detected only once. Its specificity is unknown. Profiling relied on immunoSEQ multiplex PCR, and the TCRdb table lists in-frame clones only, not all of them. The repertoire holds more than 140,000 clones, under 95% seen once, with roughly 5% in the top ten. This TCR derives from an adult in good health. The sample consisted of peripheral blood, taken on day 0 of AZD1222 vaccination.

CDR3 sequence reads: CASSLGGVGGRAPYNEQFF. For the CDR3, the DNA is TGTGCCAGCAGCTTAGGAGGGGTTGGCGGGAGGGCACCCTACAATGAGCAGTTCTTC. The J gene is TRBJ2-1, the V gene TRBV7-2; 9 bases are a match to TRBD2. The ends lost 1 base at V and 2 bases at J; junction bases unmatched: 12. Germline V gives CDR1 SGHTA, CDR2 FQGNSA. The CDR3 loop spans 19 amino acids.